This paragraph covers one T cell receptor (beta chain) sequence. Its antigen is unknown. CDR1 is DFQATT and CDR2 is SNEGSKA in the germline V gene (reference sequence). V was pared by 6 bases and J by 10 bases, with 12 bases between. CDR3 length equals 11 residues. Assay used: immunoSEQ multiplex PCR; TCRdb lists only in-frame clones, some missing. The data show more than 55,000 clones, roughly 90% seen once. These data come from a study of OX40 agonist ivuxolimab in advanced cancers. The study's findings and limits: Partial responders at 0.1-3.0 mg/kg showed near-lowest clonal expansion.

The gene calls are TRBV20-1 and TRBJ1-4, with D uncertain. Specimen: CD4+ or CD8+ T cells sorted from blood, collected in a trial of the OX40 agonist ivuxolimab. The TCR comes from an adult with an advanced solid tumor such as melanoma, head and neck, liver or kidney cancer. CDR3 loop: CSAMRPGKLFF. The DNA of the CDR3 is TGCAGTGCCATGAGACCGGGAAAACTGTTTTTT.